This paragraph covers one T cell receptor (beta chain) sequence. Data came from immunoSEQ multiplex PCR; TCRdb stores just in-frame clones and leaves some out. Of more than 65,000 clones in the sample, about 90% were seen once. This entry belongs to a study of technical replicates of blood from a handful of donors. The germline V gene has CDR1 LNHDA and CDR2 SQIVND (reference sequence). The trim removed 5 bases at V and 1 base at J, leaving 3 bases unmatched. The CDR3 covers 14 residues. Sequencing was carried out using T cells isolated from PBMCs. The clonotype comes from a human donor in good health. The chain couples TRBV19 to TRBJ2-3, with 7 positions matching TRBD1. CDR3 nucleotide sequence: TGTGCCAGTAGTCCCGGACAGGGCACAGATACGCAGTATTTT. It is translated as CASSPGQGTDTQYF.